This is a list of T cell receptor beta chains from one sample in a study of blood T cell repertoires in COVID-19. The method was immunoSEQ multiplex PCR; TCRdb's version includes in-frame clones alone and lacks a portion of them. The sample has some 460,000 clones; approximately 90% are singletons. Sample: peripheral blood. These receptors all stem from a young woman with acute or convalescent COVID-19. The CDR3 runs from the conserved cysteine through the conserved F or W. D genes are given only for firm matches. For some rows the clone size is stated as once, few or many, or as a class when expanded; others skip it.

J: TRBJ2-3
V: TRBV28
size: once
D: -
DNA: TGTGCCAGCAGTTCCCAGAGGGGGGGTTCTTCAGATACGCAGTATTTT
CDR3: CASSSQRGGSSDTQYF

J: TRBJ2-5
V: TRBV29-1
size: -
D: TRBD2
DNA: TGCAGCGTCCGACCCGGGACTAGCGTCGGAGAGACCCAGTACTTC
CDR3: CSVRPGTSVGETQYF

J: TRBJ2-2
V: TRBV5-1
size: -
D: -
DNA: TGCGCCAGCAGCCCAACCGGGGACACCGATGGGGAGCTGTTTTTT
CDR3: CASSPTGDTDGELFF

J: TRBJ2-1
V: TRBV10-3
size: once
D: -
DNA: TGTGCCATCAGGGGGGGAGAATTGGCCTACAATGAGCAGTTCTTC
CDR3: CAIRGGELAYNEQFF

J: TRBJ2-7
V: TRBV28
size: -
D: -
DNA: TGTGCCAGCAGTTCTCTATCCTACGAGCAGTACTTC
CDR3: CASSSLSYEQYF

J: TRBJ2-5
V: TRBV18
size: -
D: TRBD2
DNA: TGTGCCAGCTCACTTTCCTTAGCGGGGCAAGAGACCCAGTACTTC
CDR3: CASSLSLAGQETQYF

J: TRBJ2-3
V: TRBV3-1/TRBV3-2
size: -
D: TRBD2
DNA: TGTGCCAGCAGCCAACTTACACGGACTAGCGGTGGCACAGATACGCAGTATTTT
CDR3: CASSQLTRTSGGTDTQYF

J: TRBJ1-5
V: TRBV4-1
size: -
D: -
DNA: TGCGCCAGCAGCCAAGTCCAGTCGCTTGGCAATCAGCCCCAGCATTTT
CDR3: CASSQVQSLGNQPQHF

J: TRBJ1-6
V: TRBV7-2
size: -
D: TRBD1
DNA: TGTGCCAGCAGCTACTGGACAGGACAAAATTCACCCCTCCACTTT
CDR3: CASSYWTGQNSPLHF

J: TRBJ1-1
V: TRBV21-1
size: -
D: -
DNA: TGTGCCAGCAGCACCTACAGCACTGAAGCTTTCTTT
CDR3: CASSTYSTEAFF

J: TRBJ2-1
V: TRBV7-9
size: -
D: -
DNA: TGTGCCAGCAGCAGAGACAGATACAATGAGCAGTTCTTC
CDR3: CASSRDRYNEQFF

J: TRBJ1-1
V: TRBV18
size: -
D: -
DNA: TGTGCCAGCTCAAATTCCTTGACAGACACTGAAGCTTTCTTT
CDR3: CASSNSLTDTEAFF

J: TRBJ1-2
V: TRBV30
size: few
D: TRBD1
DNA: TGTGCCTGGAGGGCCACAGGGGTAAAGGATGGCTACACCTTC
CDR3: CAWRATGVKDGYTF

J: TRBJ1-1
V: TRBV11-2
size: -
D: -
DNA: TGTGCCAGCAGCTTAGACACCCGTAAAGAGCACACTGAAGCTTTCTTT
CDR3: CASSLDTRKEHTEAFF

J: TRBJ2-5
V: TRBV19
size: once
D: TRBD1
DNA: TGTGCCAGTAGTATTATTGGGACAGGGCTGAAGACCCAGTACTTC
CDR3: CASSIIGTGLKTQYF

J: TRBJ1-2
V: TRBV19
size: -
D: TRBD1
DNA: TGTGCCACCCAGACCCGGGACAGGGGTTATAACTATGGCTACACCTTC
CDR3: CATQTRDRGYNYGYTF

J: TRBJ1-2
V: TRBV18
size: -
D: -
DNA: TGTGCCAGCTCAATGACAGGAAAGGACTATGGCTACACCTTC
CDR3: CASSMTGKDYGYTF

J: TRBJ2-1
V: TRBV10-3
size: -
D: -
DNA: TGTGCCATCAGTGAGTCCGACAGGGAGCAGTTCTTC
CDR3: CAISESDREQFF

J: TRBJ2-7
V: TRBV4-1
size: -
D: -
DNA: TGCGCCAGCAGCCAAATGGCCCTGGGGGCTAACGAGCAGTACTTC
CDR3: CASSQMALGANEQYF

J: TRBJ1-6
V: TRBV27
size: few
D: TRBD1
DNA: TGTGCCAGCAGTTTAACAGGGGGCGTCACACCCCTCCACTTT
CDR3: CASSLTGGVTPLHF

J: TRBJ2-1
V: TRBV7-7
size: -
D: -
DNA: TGTGCCAGCAGCTTGGGGCTGAGCTCCTACAATGAGCAGTTCTTC
CDR3: CASSLGLSSYNEQFF

J: TRBJ2-7
V: TRBV15
size: -
D: -
DNA: TGTGCCACCAGCAGAGATCAAGGGGTGGGGACTTACTACGAGCAGTACTTC
CDR3: CATSRDQGVGTYYEQYF

J: TRBJ1-1
V: TRBV28
size: -
D: -
DNA: TGTGCCAGCAGTTTATCTGTGGAGCGAGGAGCTTTCTTT
CDR3: CASSLSVERGAFF

J: TRBJ2-2
V: TRBV11-1
size: -
D: TRBD1
DNA: TGTGCCAGCAGCAGGGGGCGGCAGCCGAACACCGGGGAGCTGTTTTTT
CDR3: CASSRGRQPNTGELFF

J: TRBJ1-3
V: TRBV28
size: many
D: -
DNA: TGTGCCAGCAGTTTCCAGGGCCCTAGAAACACCATATATTTT
CDR3: CASSFQGPRNTIYF

J: TRBJ2-3
V: TRBV24-1
size: -
D: TRBD1
DNA: TGTGCCACCAGTGATCCGGGACAGGGGGTAGGAGATACGCAGTATTTT
CDR3: CATSDPGQGVGDTQYF

J: TRBJ2-5
V: TRBV27
size: -
D: -
DNA: TGTGCCAGCAGTGGCCGACAGGCCCCACGGGAGACCCAGTACTTC
CDR3: CASSGRQAPRETQYF

J: TRBJ2-7
V: TRBV18
size: -
D: TRBD1
DNA: TGTGCCAGCTCACCGGGACAGGGGGCCCACGAGCAGTACTTC
CDR3: CASSPGQGAHEQYF

J: TRBJ2-2
V: TRBV7-6
size: -
D: TRBD1
DNA: TGTGCCAGCAGCCCGGACAGGGACGGGGAGCTGTTTTTT
CDR3: CASSPDRDGELFF

J: TRBJ1-3
V: TRBV12-3/TRBV12-4
size: -
D: -
DNA: TGTGCCAGCAGTCTTGGAAACACCATATATTTT
CDR3: CASSLGNTIYF

J: TRBJ1-1
V: TRBV6-5
size: few
D: -
DNA: TGTGCCAGCAGTTACTCGAAGGGGTACAACGTAGCTTTCTTT
CDR3: CASSYSKGYNVAFF

J: TRBJ2-2
V: TRBV29-1
size: -
D: -
DNA: TGCAGCGGGAGAAGGGACTCCCCAATCGGGGAGCTGTTTTTT
CDR3: CSGRRDSPIGELFF

J: TRBJ1-1
V: TRBV7-9
size: -
D: TRBD1
DNA: TGTGCCAGCAGCCATACAGGGGGCCGTTTTGACGCTTTCTTT
CDR3: CASSHTGGRFDAFF

J: TRBJ2-3
V: TRBV4-1
size: -
D: TRBD2
DNA: TGCGCCAGCAGCCAAGATAGCGGGGGGTGGGATACGCAGTATTTT
CDR3: CASSQDSGGWDTQYF

J: TRBJ1-2
V: TRBV12-3/TRBV12-4
size: -
D: -
DNA: TGTGCCAGCAGCCCCCGGGGCTATGGCTACACCTTC
CDR3: CASSPRGYGYTF

J: TRBJ2-4
V: TRBV28
size: -
D: TRBD1
DNA: TGTGCCAGCAGTATCCGGGACAGGATAAAAAACATTCAGTACTTC
CDR3: CASSIRDRIKNIQYF

J: TRBJ2-2
V: TRBV7-3
size: -
D: -
DNA: TGTGCCAGCAGCTTAACAGGGGCCACCGGGGAGCTGTTTTTT
CDR3: CASSLTGATGELFF

J: TRBJ2-5
V: TRBV19
size: -
D: -
DNA: TGTGCCAGTAGCGGCTACAGGGTTGAGACCCAGTACTTC
CDR3: CASSGYRVETQYF

J: TRBJ1-3
V: TRBV5-6
size: -
D: -
DNA: TGTGCCAGCAGCTCTTATCGGGATAACTGGGGAAACACCATATATTTT
CDR3: CASSSYRDNWGNTIYF

J: TRBJ1-5
V: TRBV4-1
size: -
D: -
DNA: TGCGCCAGCAGCCAATGGGCAGGTCCGAATCAGCCCCAGCATTTT
CDR3: CASSQWAGPNQPQHF

J: TRBJ2-1
V: TRBV7-9
size: -
D: -
DNA: TGTGCCATCCCACGGGACTACAATGAGCAGTTCTTC
CDR3: CAIPRDYNEQFF

J: TRBJ2-3
V: TRBV18
size: once
D: TRBD2
DNA: TGTGCCAGCTCCGGGACTAGCGGGGTCGTCACAGATACGCAGTATTTT
CDR3: CASSGTSGVVTDTQYF

J: TRBJ2-7
V: TRBV5-6
size: -
D: -
DNA: TGTGCCAGCAGCTTTGAGTACGAGCAGTACTTC
CDR3: CASSFEYEQYF

J: TRBJ2-7
V: TRBV2
size: few
D: TRBD2
DNA: TGTGCCAGCAGGGAAGGGACTAGCGGGAGCTCCTACGAGCAGTACTTC
CDR3: CASREGTSGSSYEQYF

J: TRBJ2-5
V: TRBV2
size: -
D: TRBD1
DNA: TGTGCCAGCAGTGAGGACAGGGTAGTAGGAGAGACCCAGTACTTC
CDR3: CASSEDRVVGETQYF